The clone carrying this TCR beta chain was picked up many times. As yet, its antigen is unknown. The record originates from a study of T cells in Graves' hyperthyroidism and ophthalmopathy. Study-wide results and limits: Ophthalmopathy onset followed model prediction by a median about seven months.

The CDR3 runs to 12 residues. The germline V and J ends were trimmed by 2 bases and 3 bases, with 5 bases remaining between them. Germline V CDR1 and CDR2: SEHNR, FQNEAQ (reference sequence). Disease duration was under 3 months in the ophthalmopathy patients, who also had a Clinical Activity Score of at least 3 and a NOSPECS grade of at least 4. Not enrolled were patients with uncontrolled infection, other autoimmune disease, pregnancy or lactation. Amplification yielded TCR beta CDR3 regions, with RNA transcripts as the source. HTBI primers were used for first-round RT-PCR of the TCR CDR3. Via MiXCR, TCRdb re-called the multiplex PCR reads, giving one row per CDR3 protein. Here the sample spans 490,000 or so distinct CDR3 sequences, around 15% being singletons.

This TCR derives from a woman in her thirties with Graves' ophthalmopathy. The chain couples TRBV7-9 to TRBJ2-7; D is uncertain. Source material: blood. Here the CDR3 reads CASSLTDYEQYF. CDR3 DNA sequence: TGTGCCAGCAGCTTAACTGACTACGAGCAGTACTTC. The whole variable domain, filled in from reference TRBV7-9 and TRBJ2-7, reads DTGVSQNPRHKITKRGQNVTFRCDPISEHNRLYWYRQTLGQGPEFLTYFQNEAQLEKSRLLSDRFSAERPKGSFSTLEIQRTEQGDSAMYLCASSLTDYEQYFGPGTRLTVT.